These 29 T cell receptor beta chains originate from one sample sequenced in a study of Graves' ophthalmopathy and Graves' hyperthyroidism. From RNA, the CDR3 regions of TCR beta chains were amplified and sequenced. The first-round RT-PCR employed HTBI primers together with the Qiagen OneStep RT-PCR kit. A multiplex PCR was then performed as the second round. TCRdb reprocessed the multiplex PCR reads with MiXCR, giving one entry per CDR3 protein. This sample yields about 480,000 distinct CDR3 sequences, of which roughly an eighth are seen a single time; around 9.8% belongs to the top ten. Sample: blood. The receptors here all came from a woman aged 25-40 years with Graves' ophthalmopathy.

There are many counts of this clonotype. The J gene is TRBJ2-4, the V gene TRBV29-1; D is ambiguous. The CDR3 spans 12 residues. The germline V gene has CDR1 SQVTM and CDR2 ANQGSEA. V lost 4 bases, J lost 6 bases, and 10 bases lay in between. The chain's CDR3 is CSVGYGPNIQYF. CDR3 nucleotide sequence: TGCAGCGTTGGGTACGGGCCAAACATTCAGTACTTC.

This clonotype was found many times. This rearrangement joins TRBV27 to TRBJ2-5; D perhaps matches TRBD2 (6 bases). The CDR3 runs to 16 residues. The V end lost 6 bases, the J end lost 1 base, and 18 bases lay between the germline ends. Germline assignment: CDR1 MNHEY and CDR2 SMNVEV (reference sequence). The chain's CDR3 is CASSETGVPPQETQYF. In DNA, the CDR3 is TGTGCCAGCAGCGAGACGGGGGTCCCCCCCCAAGAGACCCAGTACTTC.

This clonotype was seen many times. The DNA for the CDR3 is TGTGCCAGCAGCGGCGGAGTCGGTACCAACTATGGCTACACCTTC. Its protein product is CASSGGVGTNYGYTF. V is TRBV7-2 and J is TRBJ1-2; no clear D gene. Germline-derived CDR1 and CDR2 are SGHTA and FQGNSA. Trimming left V 5 bases short and J 2 bases short, with 15 bases between. The CDR3 is 15 residues long.

This clonotype was found many times. This chain connects TRBV6-1 to TRBJ2-7; TRBD1 might be the D (6 bases). The V gene lost 2 bases and the J gene lost 3 bases, with 17 bases spanning the gap. The CDR3 loop spans 16 amino acids. CDR1 MNHNS and CDR2 SASEGT come from the germline V gene. The CDR3 sequence is CASSESPPGVVYEQYF. The CDR3 DNA reads as TGTGCCAGCAGTGAAAGCCCCCCAGGGGTGGTCTACGAGCAGTACTTC.

This clonotype appeared many times. The V call is TRBV4-1, the J call TRBJ2-5; D remains ambiguous. Germline V gene sequence: CDR1 MGHRA, CDR2 YSYEKL. The length of the CDR3 is 16 residues. V was trimmed by 4 bases and J by 0 bases, leaving 15 bases between them. The CDR3 bases are TGCGCCAGCAGCCCTGCATCTGGCGGTTACCAAGAGACCCAGTACTTC. Its translation is CASSPASGGYQETQYF.

This clonotype has a count of ten or more. The V call is TRBV7-9, the J call TRBJ1-5, with 12 nucleotides matching TRBD1. CDR3 size: 14 residues. Trimming at V came to 5 bases and at J to 7 bases, leaving 3 bases not matched to a gene. Germline assignment: CDR1 SEHNR and CDR2 FQNEAQ (reference sequence). The CDR3 region has the DNA TGTGCCAGCAGCATAGGGACAGGGGGCCAGCCCCAGCATTTT. Protein product: CASSIGTGGQPQHF. Based on the CDR3 plus reference TRBV7-9 and TRBJ1-5, the full variable domain is DTGVSQNPRHKITKRGQNVTFRCDPISEHNRLYWYRQTLGQGPEFLTYFQNEAQLEKSRLLSDRFSAERPKGSFSTLEIQRTEQGDSAMYLCASSIGTGGQPQHFGDGTRLSIL.

This clonotype was counted at least ten times. The J gene is TRBJ2-7, the V gene TRBV6-5; TRBD1 matches at 9 bases. The length of the CDR3 is 14 residues. Germline trimming cut 2 bases from V and 6 bases from J; bases unmatched to any gene: 5. Germline loops: CDR1 MNHEY, CDR2 SVGAGI. The CDR3 DNA reads as TGTGCCAGCAGTTACCGACAGGGGGTAAGCGAGCAGTACTTC. Its translation is CASSYRQGVSEQYF.

This clonotype showed up many times. This rearrangement joins TRBV28 to TRBJ2-5; D is unclear. V was pared by 6 bases and J by 5 bases, with 22 bases between. Germline V gives CDR1 MDHEN, CDR2 SYDVKM. The CDR3 length is 16 residues. CDR3 protein: CASSTRVVGVGETQYF. The CDR3 DNA follows: TGTGCCAGCAGCACCCGGGTCGTTGGAGTGGGGGAGACCCAGTACTTC.

The gene calls are TRBV3-1 and TRBJ2-7; D is uncertain. The CDR3 sequence is 13 residues long. V shed 1 base and J shed 9 bases, with 13 bases lying between them. Per the germline V gene, CDR1 is LGHDT and CDR2 is YNNKEL (reference sequence). This CDR3 reads CASSQAAFSVQYF. In DNA, the CDR3 is TGTGCCAGCAGCCAAGCGGCCTTCAGTGTGCAGTACTTC.

There are many counts of this clonotype. The V call is TRBV12-3 or TRBV12-4, the J call TRBJ1-2; TRBD1 matches 8 bases. With 0 bases clipped from V and 6 bases from J, the junction kept 3 bases outside the gene matches. The CDR3 runs to 14 residues. The CDR3 nucleotides are TGTGCCAGCAGTTTAGCCGGACAGGGCGATGGCTACACCTTC. Residues: CASSLAGQGDGYTF.

At least ten counts were recorded for this clonotype. The chain links TRBV7-9 to TRBJ2-7; weak D call: TRBD2 (5 bases). V gave up 0 bases and J gave up 6 bases, with 18 bases separating them. CDR3 size: 16 residues. The germline CDR1 and CDR2 sequences are SEHNR and FQNEAQ (reference sequence). The CDR3 nucleotides read TGTGCCAGCAGCTTAGCGGCCATAGCGTCCACCGCCGAGCAGTACTTC. As protein: CASSLAAIASTAEQYF.

This clonotype showed up many times. In DNA form, the CDR3 reads TGCAGTGCCACACCGGGACAGGGTAGCTTCAGTCAGCCCCAGCATTTT. It specifies CSATPGQGSFSQPQHF. The chain recombines TRBV20-1 with TRBJ1-5; 9 nucleotides align to TRBD1. Germline loops: CDR1 DFQATT, CDR2 SNEGSKA (reference sequence). The ends lost 6 bases at V and 6 bases at J; junction bases unmatched: 15. The CDR3 consists of 16 residues.

At least ten counts were recorded for this clonotype. The V and J genes are TRBV18 and TRBJ2-7; tentatively, D is TRBD1 (5 bases). The CDR3 totals 12 residues. Germline V lookup: CDR1 KGHSH, CDR2 LQKENI. The V gene lost 0 bases and the J gene lost 6 bases, with 6 bases spanning the gap. In DNA form, the CDR3 reads TGTGCCAGCTCACCACCAGGGGCCGAGCAGTACTTC. It yields the protein CASSPPGAEQYF.

The sample holds many counts of this clonotype. The genes are TRBV7-8 and TRBJ1-2; D is undetermined. V lost 5 bases, J lost 6 bases, and 10 bases lay in between. In germline, CDR1 is SGHVS, CDR2 FQNEAQ. The CDR3 consists of 12 residues. DNA for the CDR3: TGTGCCAGCAGCCAGGACGCGGATGGCTACACCTTC. Its protein is CASSQDADGYTF. The full variable domain, its missing parts supplied by reference TRBV7-8 and TRBJ1-2, is GAGVSQSPRYKVAKRGQDVALRCDPISGHVSLFWYQQALGQGPEFLTYFQNEAQLDKSGLPSDRFFAERPEGSVSTLKIQRTQQEDSAVYLCASSQDADGYTFGSGTRLTVV.

This clonotype showed up many times. The V and J genes are TRBV12-3 or TRBV12-4 and TRBJ1-1; no clear D gene. V lost 1 base to trimming and J lost 10 bases, with 7 bases between them. The CDR3 length is 11 residues. CDR3 residues: CASSLGEVAFF. The CDR3 bases are TGTGCCAGCAGTTTAGGTGAAGTAGCTTTCTTT.

The sample holds many counts of this clonotype. The J gene is TRBJ1-1, the V gene TRBV6-1; TRBD1 matches 7 bases. Germline V gene sequence: CDR1 MNHNS, CDR2 SASEGT. This CDR3 spans 15 amino acids. V dropped 6 bases and J dropped 4; count of bases not matched to a gene: 11. The CDR3 sequence: CASSLQQGIGTEAFF. DNA of the CDR3: TGTGCCAGCAGCCTACAACAGGGGATAGGCACTGAAGCTTTCTTT.

The table lists this clonotype with many counts. The rearrangement uses TRBV6-1 and TRBJ1-3, with D possibly TRBD1 on 5 matching bases. Germline V gene lookup returns CDR1 MNHNS and CDR2 SASEGT. The CDR3 totals 16 residues. Trimming stripped 5 bases from V and 2 bases from J, with 16 bases between. The DNA of the CDR3 is TGTGCCAGCAGTCGCTCCACAGGAGATCCTGGAAACACCATATATTTT. Encoded protein: CASSRSTGDPGNTIYF.

This clonotype was counted many times. V gene TRBV20-1 combines with J gene TRBJ1-2; D possibly corresponds to TRBD1 (6 bases). The CDR3 runs 13 residues. The germline CDR1 and CDR2 sequences are DFQATT and SNEGSKA (reference sequence). V gave up 3 bases and J gave up 3 bases, with 11 bases separating them. CDR3 loop: CSASMAGDYGYTF. Here the CDR3 DNA reads TGCAGTGCTAGTATGGCAGGGGACTATGGCTACACCTTC.

There are many counts of this clonotype. This sequence joins TRBV6-9 and TRBJ1-1; no reliable D call. The CDR3 consists of 13 residues. Germline loops: CDR1 MNHGY, CDR2 SVAAGI. The ends were cut back, 5 bases at V and 7 bases at J, with 14 bases in the middle. This CDR3 reads CASSPRGGREAFF. As DNA, the CDR3 is TGTGCCAGCAGTCCGCGGGGAGGGCGTGAAGCTTTCTTT.

This clonotype came up many times. The gene calls are TRBV12-3 or TRBV12-4 and TRBJ2-5; D gene uncertain. V lost 6 bases, J lost 0 bases, and 5 bases lay in between. This CDR3 has 12 residues. CDR3 sequence reads: CASRSYQETQYF. The CDR3 bases are TGTGCCAGCAGGTCGTACCAAGAGACCCAGTACTTC.

This clonotype was counted ten times or more. V usage is TRBV12-5 and J usage is TRBJ1-1, with D perhaps TRBD1 (6 bases). Trimming removed 0 bases at V and 4 bases at J, with 15 bases between. Per germline, CDR1 LGHNT and CDR2 FRNRAP. The CDR3 has 16 amino acids. The CDR3 DNA reads as TGTGCTAGTGGTTTGGTGACCGGTACAGGGAGCACTGAAGCTTTCTTT. Encoded protein: CASGLVTGTGSTEAFF.

This clonotype was found many times. V usage is TRBV30 and J usage is TRBJ1-2; D is possibly TRBD1 (6 bases). The CDR3 contains 17 residues. Trimming removed 0 bases from V and 3 bases from J, with 20 bases in between. CDR1 and CDR2 (germline): GTSNPN, SVGIG (reference sequence). The CDR3 DNA follows: TGTGCCTGGAGTGTAGGGAGGGGGGGGCTGCGTGACTATGGCTACACCTTC. Protein sequence: CAWSVGRGGLRDYGYTF.

The chain uses TRBV14 and TRBJ1-1, with D tentatively TRBD1 (5 bases). The V end was cut by 5 bases, the J end by 4 bases, with 11 bases between. Germline lookup yields CDR1 SGHDN and CDR2 FVKESK. This CDR3 has 13 amino acids. CDR3 residues: CASSSQVSTEAFF. The CDR3, as DNA: TGTGCCAGCAGCTCACAGGTTTCCACTGAAGCTTTCTTT. Full variable domain (missing parts from reference TRBV14 and TRBJ1-1): EAGVTQFPSHSVIEKGQTVTLRCDPISGHDNLYWYRRVMGKEIKFLLHFVKESKQDESGMPNNRFLAERTGGTYSTLKVQPAELEDSGVYFCASSSQVSTEAFFGQGTRLTVV.

This clonotype came up many times. The chain combines TRBV12-3 or TRBV12-4 with TRBJ2-5; possibly TRBD1 for D (5 bases). V was clipped by 1 base and J by 4 bases, with 10 bases between them. The CDR3 runs to 14 residues. The CDR3 sequence: CASSLGQGRETQYF. The CDR3 DNA reads TGTGCCAGCAGTTTAGGGCAGGGAAGAGAGACCCAGTACTTC.

The chain joins TRBV28 to TRBJ2-2; D ambiguous. Trimming pared 5 bases from V and 3 bases from J, leaving 13 bases between. The CDR3 totals 15 residues. Germline CDR1 reads MDHEN; CDR2 reads SYDVKM. The CDR3 is CASSKRSSDTGELFF. In DNA, the CDR3 is TGTGCCAGCAGTAAAAGGTCTTCGGACACCGGGGAGCTGTTTTTT.

In this sample, this clonotype turned up many times. The CDR3 region has the DNA TGTGCCAGCAGTTCCGGGACAGGGGGACCGATCAATGAGCAGTTCTTC. Protein: CASSSGTGGPINEQFF. The J gene is TRBJ2-1, the V gene TRBV7-2; 11 positions match TRBD1. Germline CDR1 reads SGHTA; CDR2 reads FQGNSA. The CDR3 is 16 residues long. V lost 6 bases and J lost 6; bases outside the gene matches: 10.

This clonotype was recorded many times. The conserved phenylalanine or tryptophan normally closing the CDR3 is absent here, so this likely arose from a read error. The CDR3 DNA follows: TGTGCCAGCGGGCAATGGGGAAGGACTGAAGCTTTCCTT. It specifies CASGQWGRTEAFL. The rearrangement uses TRBV12-3 or TRBV12-4 and TRBJ1-1; no reliable D call. The CDR3 is made up of 13 amino acids. The germline V and J ends were trimmed by 8 bases and 5 bases, with 15 bases remaining between them.

V usage is TRBV12-3 or TRBV12-4 and J usage is TRBJ2-5, with TRBD1 matching over 10 bases. This CDR3 is 14 amino acids long. V lost 7 bases and J lost 3; bases outside the gene matches: 5. The CDR3 spells CASTRQGAKETQYF. The CDR3 DNA is TGTGCCAGCACCCGACAGGGGGCTAAAGAGACCCAGTACTTC.

This clonotype was detected many times. J is TRBJ2-5 and V is TRBV7-8; TRBD1 agrees at 7 bases. Germline trimming cut 5 bases from V and 6 bases from J; bases unmatched to any gene: 6. The CDR3 runs to 13 residues. Germline CDR1 reads SGHVS; CDR2 reads FQNEAQ. CDR3 loop: CASSLGQAQTQYF. CDR3 coding DNA: TGTGCCAGCAGCCTCGGACAGGCCCAGACCCAGTACTTC.